The TCR beta chain described here comes from a study of low-dose radiotherapy and immunotherapy resistance in tumors. At the level of the study: Cohort 2, a group dosed every two weeks at 1 Gy per fraction, received 13 Gy in total over 26 weeks. Every two weeks patients got nivolumab 240 mg flat dose, plus ipilimumab 1 mg/kg every six weeks, intravenously.

Trimming left V 8 bases short and J 5 bases short, with 10 bases between. The CDR3 is 12 residues long. CDR1 is ENHRY, CDR2 SYGVKD, per germline. It was nivolumab, ipilimumab, aspirin, low-dose cyclophosphamide and low-dose radiotherapy that donors received. The patients who were eligible all carried advanced solid tumors that lacked tumor-infiltrating lymphocytes, meaning the tumors were TIL-negative. First-strand cDNA relied on TRAV- and TRBV-specific primers spanning alpha and beta chains. The PCR that amplified TCRs ran for about 20 cycles, relying on a constant-region primer and a V-primer adapter. TCRdb itself ran the reads through MiXCR, one entry per CDR3 protein. Of about 12,000 distinct CDR3 sequences listed, around 74% were seen once; the top ten hold around 3.6%.

The sequence derives from a human donor with advanced metastatic prostate, ovarian, gallbladder or colorectal cancer (not recorded which). This table probably holds off-target reads from a library built for another chain. The V gene is TRBV10-3, the J gene TRBJ2-1; no firm D call. The CDR3 bases are TGTGCCATCTCCAACAGTAACAATGAGCAGTTCTTC. It encodes CAISNSNNEQFF.